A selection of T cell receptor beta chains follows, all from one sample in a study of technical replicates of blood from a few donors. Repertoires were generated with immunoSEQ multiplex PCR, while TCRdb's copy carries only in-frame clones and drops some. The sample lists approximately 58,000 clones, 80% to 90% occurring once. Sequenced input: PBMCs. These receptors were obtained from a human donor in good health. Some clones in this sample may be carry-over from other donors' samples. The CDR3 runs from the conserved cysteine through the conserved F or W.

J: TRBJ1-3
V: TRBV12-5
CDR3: CASATAGQSTIYF

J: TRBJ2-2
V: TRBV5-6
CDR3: CASSLSGGNTGELFF

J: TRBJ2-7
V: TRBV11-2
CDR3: CASSLGTYTYEQYF

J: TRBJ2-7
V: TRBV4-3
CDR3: CASSQDWMGASSSYEQYF

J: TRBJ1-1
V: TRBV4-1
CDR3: CASSHGVGGNTEAFF

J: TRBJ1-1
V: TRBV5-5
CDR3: CASSHVRGTDEAFF

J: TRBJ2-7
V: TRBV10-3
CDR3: CAISGGGQARGTEQYF

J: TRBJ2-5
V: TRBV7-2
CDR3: CASSLVGGGETQYF

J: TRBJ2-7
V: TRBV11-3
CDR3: CASSSPREDEQYF

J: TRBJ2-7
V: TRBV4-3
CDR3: CASSQAQLRSAEQYF

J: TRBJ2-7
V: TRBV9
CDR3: CASSQASGRGFYEQYF